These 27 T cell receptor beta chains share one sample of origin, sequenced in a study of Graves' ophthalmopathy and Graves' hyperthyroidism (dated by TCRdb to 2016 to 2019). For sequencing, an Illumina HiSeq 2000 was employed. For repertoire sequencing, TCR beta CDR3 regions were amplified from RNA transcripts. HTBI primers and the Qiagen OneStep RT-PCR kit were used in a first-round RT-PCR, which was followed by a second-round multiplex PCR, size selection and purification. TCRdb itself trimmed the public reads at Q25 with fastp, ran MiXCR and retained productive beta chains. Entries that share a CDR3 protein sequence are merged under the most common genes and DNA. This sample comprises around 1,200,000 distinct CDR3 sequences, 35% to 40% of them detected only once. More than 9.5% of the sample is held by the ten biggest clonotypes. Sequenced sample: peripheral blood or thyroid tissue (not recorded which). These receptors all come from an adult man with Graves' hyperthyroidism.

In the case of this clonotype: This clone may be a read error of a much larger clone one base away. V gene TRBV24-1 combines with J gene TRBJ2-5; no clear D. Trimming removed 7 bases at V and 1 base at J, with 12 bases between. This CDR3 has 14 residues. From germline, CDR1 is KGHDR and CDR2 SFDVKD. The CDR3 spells CATSHGRIQETQYF. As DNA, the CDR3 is TGTGCCACCAGCCACGGCCGGATCCAAGAGACCCAGTACTTC.

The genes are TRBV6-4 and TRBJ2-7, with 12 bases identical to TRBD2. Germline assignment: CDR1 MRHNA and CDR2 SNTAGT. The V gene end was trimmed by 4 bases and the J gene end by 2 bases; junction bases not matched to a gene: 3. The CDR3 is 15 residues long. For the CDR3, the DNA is TGTGCCAGCAGTGGGGCTAGCGGGGGGGCCTACGAGCAGTACTTC. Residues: CASSGASGGAYEQYF.

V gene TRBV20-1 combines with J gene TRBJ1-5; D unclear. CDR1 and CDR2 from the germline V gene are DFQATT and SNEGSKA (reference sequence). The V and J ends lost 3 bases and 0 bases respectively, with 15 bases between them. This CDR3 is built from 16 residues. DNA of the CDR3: TGCAGTGCTAGCCTAGCGGGAGAGTATAGCAATCAGCCCCAGCATTTT. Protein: CSASLAGEYSNQPQHF.

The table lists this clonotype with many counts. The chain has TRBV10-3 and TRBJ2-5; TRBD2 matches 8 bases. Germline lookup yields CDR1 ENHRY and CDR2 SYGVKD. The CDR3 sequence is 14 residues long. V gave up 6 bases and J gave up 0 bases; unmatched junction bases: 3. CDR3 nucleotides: TGTGCCATCAGACCGACTAGCGACCAAGAGACCCAGTACTTC. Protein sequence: CAIRPTSDQETQYF.

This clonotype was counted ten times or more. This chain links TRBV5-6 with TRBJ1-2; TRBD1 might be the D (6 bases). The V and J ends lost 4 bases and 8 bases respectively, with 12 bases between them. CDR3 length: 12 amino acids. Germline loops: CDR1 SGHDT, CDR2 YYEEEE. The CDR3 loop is CASSAQGYGYTF. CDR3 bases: TGTGCCAGCAGCGCACAGGGATACGGCTACACCTTC. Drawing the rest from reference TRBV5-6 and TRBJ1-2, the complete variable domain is DAGVTQSPTHLIKTRGQQVTLRCSPKSGHDTVSWYQQALGQGPQFIFQYYEEEERQRGNFPDRFSGHQFPNYSSELNVNALLLGDSALYLCASSAQGYGYTFGSGTRLTVV.

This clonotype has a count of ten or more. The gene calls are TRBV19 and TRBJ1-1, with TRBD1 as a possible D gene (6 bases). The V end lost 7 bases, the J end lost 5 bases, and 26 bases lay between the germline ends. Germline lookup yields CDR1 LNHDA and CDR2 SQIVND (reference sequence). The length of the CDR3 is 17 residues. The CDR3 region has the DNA TGTGCCAGTATCCCGGACAGCTCTTGGGTCGGTACTACTGAAGCTTTCTTT. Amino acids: CASIPDSSWVGTTEAFF.

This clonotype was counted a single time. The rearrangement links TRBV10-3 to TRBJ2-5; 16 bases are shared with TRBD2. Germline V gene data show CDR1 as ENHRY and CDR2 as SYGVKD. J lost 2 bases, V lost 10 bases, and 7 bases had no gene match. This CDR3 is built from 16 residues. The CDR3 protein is CATKAGLAGGQETQYF. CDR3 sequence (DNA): TGTGCCACCAAAGCGGGACTAGCGGGGGGGCAAGAGACCCAGTACTTC.

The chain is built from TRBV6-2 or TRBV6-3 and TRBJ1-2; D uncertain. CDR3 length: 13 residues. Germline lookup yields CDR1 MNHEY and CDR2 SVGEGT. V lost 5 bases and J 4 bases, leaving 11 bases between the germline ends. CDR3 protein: CASSAKDGYGYTF. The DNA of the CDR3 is TGTGCCAGCAGTGCGAAGGATGGCTATGGCTACACCTTC.

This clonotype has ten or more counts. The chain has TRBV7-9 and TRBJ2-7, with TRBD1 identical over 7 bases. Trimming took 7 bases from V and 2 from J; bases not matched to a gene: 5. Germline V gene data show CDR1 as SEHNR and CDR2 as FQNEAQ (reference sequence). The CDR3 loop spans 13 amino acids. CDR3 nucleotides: TGTGCCAGCACACTACAGGGGACCTACGAGCAGTACTTC. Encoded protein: CASTLQGTYEQYF. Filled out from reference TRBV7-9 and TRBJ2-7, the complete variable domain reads DTGVSQNPRHKITKRGQNVTFRCDPISEHNRLYWYRQTLGQGPEFLTYFQNEAQLEKSRLLSDRFSAERPKGSFSTLEIQRTEQGDSAMYLCASTLQGTYEQYFGPGTRLTVT.

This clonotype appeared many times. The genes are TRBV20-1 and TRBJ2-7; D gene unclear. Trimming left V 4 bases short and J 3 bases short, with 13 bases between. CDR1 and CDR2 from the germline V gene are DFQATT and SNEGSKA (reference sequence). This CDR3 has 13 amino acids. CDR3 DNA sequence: TGCAGTGCTAACCAGGACCTCCTCTACGAGCAGTACTTC. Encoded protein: CSANQDLLYEQYF.

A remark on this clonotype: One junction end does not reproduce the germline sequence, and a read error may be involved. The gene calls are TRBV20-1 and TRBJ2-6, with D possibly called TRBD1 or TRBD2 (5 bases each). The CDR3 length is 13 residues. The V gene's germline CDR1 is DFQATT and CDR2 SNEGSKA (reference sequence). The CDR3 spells CSAPYPGATVPTF. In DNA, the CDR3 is TGCAGTGCCCCCTACCCCGGGGCCACCGTCCCGACTTTC.

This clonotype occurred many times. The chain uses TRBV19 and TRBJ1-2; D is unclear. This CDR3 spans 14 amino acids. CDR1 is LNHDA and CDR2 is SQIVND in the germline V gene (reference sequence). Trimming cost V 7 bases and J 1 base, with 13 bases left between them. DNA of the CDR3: TGTGCCAGTACCGTGAAGTGGGATAACTATGGCTACACCTTC. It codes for CASTVKWDNYGYTF. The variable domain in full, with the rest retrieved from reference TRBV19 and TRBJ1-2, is DGGITQSPKYLFRKEGQNVTLSCEQNLNHDAMYWYRQDPGQGLRLIYYSQIVNDFQKGDIAEGYSVSREKKESFPLTVTSAQKNPTAFYLCASTVKWDNYGYTFGSGTRLTVV.

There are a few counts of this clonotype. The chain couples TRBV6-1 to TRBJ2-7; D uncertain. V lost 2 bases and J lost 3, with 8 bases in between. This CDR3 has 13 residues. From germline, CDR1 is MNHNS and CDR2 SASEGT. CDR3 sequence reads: CASSEMYSYEQYF. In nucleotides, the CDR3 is TGTGCCAGCAGTGAAATGTACAGCTACGAGCAGTACTTC.

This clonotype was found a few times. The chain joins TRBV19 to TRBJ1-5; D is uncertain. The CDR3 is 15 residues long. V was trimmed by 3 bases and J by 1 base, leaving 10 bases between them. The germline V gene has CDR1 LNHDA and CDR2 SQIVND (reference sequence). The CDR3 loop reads CASSIFPESNQPQHF. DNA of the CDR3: TGTGCCAGTAGTATCTTCCCTGAAAGCAATCAGCCCCAGCATTTT.

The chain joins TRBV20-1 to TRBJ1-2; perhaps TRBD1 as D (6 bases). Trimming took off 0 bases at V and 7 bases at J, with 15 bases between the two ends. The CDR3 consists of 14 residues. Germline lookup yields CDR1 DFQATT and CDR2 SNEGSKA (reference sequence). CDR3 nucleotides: TGCAGTGCTAGAGATCGGGTCGGGGGCCTTGGCTACACCTTC. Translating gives CSARDRVGGLGYTF.

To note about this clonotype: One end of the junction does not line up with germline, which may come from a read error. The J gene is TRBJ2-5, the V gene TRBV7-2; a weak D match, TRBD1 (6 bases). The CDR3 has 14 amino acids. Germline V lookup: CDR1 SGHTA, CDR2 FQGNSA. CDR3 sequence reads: CASSPRTAQGTQYF. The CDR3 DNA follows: TGTGCCAGCAGCCCGAGGACAGCACAAGGGACCCAGTACTTC.

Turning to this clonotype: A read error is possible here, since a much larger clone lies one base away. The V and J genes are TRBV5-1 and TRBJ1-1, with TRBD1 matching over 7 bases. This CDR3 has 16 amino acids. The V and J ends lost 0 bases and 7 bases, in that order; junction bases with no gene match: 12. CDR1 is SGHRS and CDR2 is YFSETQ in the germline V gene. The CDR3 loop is CASSLEGTVGPGEAFF. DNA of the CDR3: TGCGCCAGCAGCTTGGAAGGGACAGTCGGGCCGGGTGAAGCTTTCTTT. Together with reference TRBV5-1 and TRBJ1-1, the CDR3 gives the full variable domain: KAGVTQTPRYLIKTRGQQVTLSCSPISGHRSVSWYQQTPGQGLQFLFEYFSETQRNKGNFPGRFSGRQFSNSRSEMNVSTLELGDSALYLCASSLEGTVGPGEAFFGQGTRLTVV.

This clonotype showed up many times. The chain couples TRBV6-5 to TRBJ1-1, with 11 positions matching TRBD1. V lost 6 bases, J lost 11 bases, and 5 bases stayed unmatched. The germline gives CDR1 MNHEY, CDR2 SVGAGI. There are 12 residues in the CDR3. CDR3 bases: TGTGCCAGCAGGGACAGGGGGCTCACGGCTTTCTTT. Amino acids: CASRDRGLTAFF.

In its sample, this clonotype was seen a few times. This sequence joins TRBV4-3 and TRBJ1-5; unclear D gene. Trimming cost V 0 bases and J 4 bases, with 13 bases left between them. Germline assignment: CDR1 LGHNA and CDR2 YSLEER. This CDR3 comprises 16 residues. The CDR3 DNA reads TGCGCCAGCAGCCAAGATACGGGGTGGAGGAATCAGCCCCAGCATTTT. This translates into CASSQDTGWRNQPQHF.

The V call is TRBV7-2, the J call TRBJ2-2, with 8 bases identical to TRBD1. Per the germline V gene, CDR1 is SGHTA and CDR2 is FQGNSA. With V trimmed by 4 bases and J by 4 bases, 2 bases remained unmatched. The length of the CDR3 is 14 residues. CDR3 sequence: CASSWTGFTGELFF. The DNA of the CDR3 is TGTGCCAGCAGCTGGACAGGGTTCACCGGGGAGCTGTTTTTT.

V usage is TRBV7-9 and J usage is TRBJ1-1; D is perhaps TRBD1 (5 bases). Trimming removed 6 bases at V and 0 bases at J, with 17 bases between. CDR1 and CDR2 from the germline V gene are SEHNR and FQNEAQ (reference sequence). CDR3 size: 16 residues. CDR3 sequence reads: CASRPRQRLMNTEAFF. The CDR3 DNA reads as TGTGCCAGCAGGCCGCGACAGAGACTCATGAACACTGAAGCTTTCTTT.

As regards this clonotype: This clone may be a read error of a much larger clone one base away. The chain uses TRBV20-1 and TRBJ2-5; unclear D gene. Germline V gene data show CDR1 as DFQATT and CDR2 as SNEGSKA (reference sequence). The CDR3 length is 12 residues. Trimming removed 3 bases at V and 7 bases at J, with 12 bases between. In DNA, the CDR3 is TGCAGTGCTAGTTGGGGTTGGGGGACCCAGTACTTC. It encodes CSASWGWGTQYF.

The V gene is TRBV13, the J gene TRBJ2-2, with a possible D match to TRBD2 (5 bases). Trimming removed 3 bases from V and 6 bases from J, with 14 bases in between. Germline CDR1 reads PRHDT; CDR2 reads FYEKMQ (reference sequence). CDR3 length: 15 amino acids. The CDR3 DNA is TGTGCCAGCAGCTTCCCAGGAGGATCGGCCGGGGAGCTGTTTTTT. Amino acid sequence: CASSFPGGSAGELFF.

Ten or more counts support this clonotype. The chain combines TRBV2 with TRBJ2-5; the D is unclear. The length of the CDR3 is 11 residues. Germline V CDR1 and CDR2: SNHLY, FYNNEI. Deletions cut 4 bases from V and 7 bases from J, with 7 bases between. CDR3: CASSGTVTQYF. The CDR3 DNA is TGTGCCAGCAGTGGAACCGTGACCCAGTACTTC.

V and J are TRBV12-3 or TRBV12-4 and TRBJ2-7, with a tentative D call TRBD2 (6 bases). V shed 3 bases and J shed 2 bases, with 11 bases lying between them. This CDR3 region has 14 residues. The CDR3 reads CASSFVREPYEQYF. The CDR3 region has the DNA TGTGCCAGCAGTTTCGTGCGGGAACCCTACGAGCAGTACTTC.

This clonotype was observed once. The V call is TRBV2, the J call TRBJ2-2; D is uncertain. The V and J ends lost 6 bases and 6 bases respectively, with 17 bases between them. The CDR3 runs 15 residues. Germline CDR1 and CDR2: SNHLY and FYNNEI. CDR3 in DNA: TGTGCCAGCAGCCAACTGGTCTCGCCTGCCGGGGAGCTGTTTTTT. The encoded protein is CASSQLVSPAGELFF. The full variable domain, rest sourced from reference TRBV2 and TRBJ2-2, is EPEVTQTPSHQVTQMGQEVILRCVPISNHLYFYWYRQILGQKVEFLVSFYNNEISEKSEIFDDQFSVERPDGSNFTLKIRSTKLEDSAMYFCASSQLVSPAGELFFGEGSRLTVL.

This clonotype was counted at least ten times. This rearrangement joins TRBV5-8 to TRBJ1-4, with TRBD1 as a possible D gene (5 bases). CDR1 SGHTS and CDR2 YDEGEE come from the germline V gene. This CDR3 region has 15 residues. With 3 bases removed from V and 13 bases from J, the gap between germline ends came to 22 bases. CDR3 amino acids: CASSSTEGLGMALFF. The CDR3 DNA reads TGTGCCAGCAGCTCAACGGAGGGACTGGGGATGGCACTGTTTTTT.